This T cell receptor beta chain came from a study of T-cell memory formation after mild COVID-19. Germline loops: CDR1 MGHRA, CDR2 YSYEKL. Germline trimming cut 0 bases from V and 10 bases from J; bases unmatched to any gene: 5. The length of the CDR3 is 15 residues. This clonotype was recorded many times. A single record per CDR3 protein comes from TCRdb applying MiXCR to the 5' RACE reads. The sample carries 130,000 to 150,000 distinct CDR3 sequences, roughly 6.3% recorded once. The chain uses TRBV4-1 and TRBJ2-1; 11 bases agree with TRBD2. Sequences were obtained from PBMCs or a T cell subset sorted from them (not recorded which). The clonotype comes from an adult woman who had mild COVID-19 (a few samples of this study predate the infection). Cell type and time point are not known. The CDR3 DNA reads TGCGCCAGCAGCCAAGATAGCGGGGGGGCCCGAGAGCAGTTCTTC. Its protein is CASSQDSGGAREQFF.